This T cell receptor beta chain stems from a study of blood T cells in healthy people across ages. The authors ran a second PCR of about 7 to 12 cycles using a sample-barcoded 5' primer and a J-beta primer mix. TCRdb re-derived calls from the 5' RACE reads in MiXCR, one entry per CDR3 protein. This sample yields about 780,000 distinct CDR3 sequences, of which 46% are seen a single time; 15% to 20% belongs to the top ten. About this clonotype itself: What it recognizes is unknown.

Drawn from each donor were around 10 milliliters of peripheral blood. Overall study findings and caveats: Whereas aged donors had fewer naive CD4+ cells, long-lived donors had more of them and higher diversity.

Germline loops: CDR1 MNHEY, CDR2 SVGAGI. This CDR3 is built from 16 residues. Trimming left V 6 bases short and J 4 bases short, with 19 bases between. The genes are TRBV6-5 and TRBJ2-1, with D perhaps TRBD2 (5 bases). Material: blood. This sequence was found in a man aged 80 or over in good health. As DNA, the CDR3 is TGTGCCAGCAGAAGAGATGGGCGAGCGGATTACAATGAGCAGTTCTTC. This translates into CASRRDGRADYNEQFF.